The 26 T cell receptor beta chains listed next were all sequenced from one sample in a study of T cells in Graves' hyperthyroidism and ophthalmopathy (dated by TCRdb to between 2017 and 2020). The library relied on multiplex PCR. Instrument on record: Illumina HiSeq 2000. The TCR beta CDR3 regions were amplified from the RNA transcripts. The TCR CDR3 was subjected to a first round of RT-PCR using the HTBI primer set and the Qiagen OneStep RT-PCR kit. The raw public reads went through TCRdb reprocessing: fastp at Q25, MiXCR clone calling, in-frame beta chains kept. Each record represents a unique CDR3 protein, reported with the most common genes and DNA among its rows. Within this sample are roughly 500,000 distinct CDR3 sequences, with over 45% of them counted one time only. The leading ten clones occupy about 45% of the sample. Sequencing was carried out using peripheral blood or thyroid tissue (not recorded which). The receptors stem from an adult woman with Graves' disease, either hyperthyroidism or ophthalmopathy (not recorded which).

V usage is TRBV28 and J usage is TRBJ1-1, with a possible D match to TRBD1 (5 bases). Trimming removed 5 bases from V and 1 base from J, with 11 bases in between. This CDR3 comprises 14 residues. Germline-derived CDR1 and CDR2 are MDHEN and SYDVKM. Here the CDR3 DNA reads TGTGCCAGCAGTGCGATCACAGGGAACACTGAAGCTTTCTTT. Encoded protein: CASSAITGNTEAFF.

This clonotype was seen repeatedly, ten times or more. The rearrangement uses TRBV7-2 and TRBJ1-1; 7 bases line up with TRBD1. The J segment lost 1 base and the V segment lost 4 bases, leaving 6 bases of the junction unmatched. The CDR3 contains 15 residues. The germline V gene has CDR1 SGHTA and CDR2 FQGNSA. In DNA form, the CDR3 reads TGTGCCAGCAGCTCCCAGACAGGGACGAACACTGAAGCTTTCTTT. This sequence encodes CASSSQTGTNTEAFF.

This clonotype was counted a few times. J is TRBJ1-4 and V is TRBV30, with 9 bases identical to TRBD1. The V segment lost 2 bases and the J segment 8 bases; nucleotides outside the gene matches: 6. Germline CDR1 and CDR2: GTSNPN and SVGIG (reference sequence). The CDR3 runs to 14 residues. The CDR3 sequence: CAWSTRDRVEKLFF. In DNA, the CDR3 is TGTGCCTGGAGTACCCGGGACAGGGTCGAAAAACTGTTTTTT. The entire variable domain, with the rest obtained from reference TRBV30 and TRBJ1-4, is as follows: SQTIHQWPATLVQPVGSPLSLECTVEGTSNPNLYWYRQAAGRGLQLLFYSVGIGQISSEVPQNLSASRPQDRQFILSSKKLLLSDSGFYLCAWSTRDRVEKLFFGSGTQLSVL.

This clonotype appeared many times. J is TRBJ1-2 and V is TRBV3-1; D unresolved. V was pared by 6 bases and J by 5 bases, with 7 bases between. The CDR3 is 11 residues long. Germline CDR1 reads LGHDT; CDR2 reads YNNKEL (reference sequence). The CDR3 nucleotides read TGTGCCAGCAGGTCGAATTATGGCTACACCTTC. Translation gives CASRSNYGYTF.

This clonotype appeared a few times. This chain links TRBV7-2 with TRBJ2-1, with D tentatively TRBD2 (6 bases). The V and J ends lost 3 bases and 9 bases respectively, with 15 bases between them. This CDR3 has 14 residues. Germline V gives CDR1 SGHTA, CDR2 FQGNSA. The CDR3 bases are TGTGCCAGCAGCTTCTGGACTAAGGCATCTGAGCAGTTCTTC. It encodes CASSFWTKASEQFF.

The chain uses TRBV7-2 and TRBJ2-1; D remains ambiguous. The better agreement between TRBJ2-7 and the DNA end casts doubt on the J call. Germline V gene lookup returns CDR1 SGHTA and CDR2 FQGNSA. CDR3 length: 14 amino acids. The CDR3 protein is CASSLYPLYNEQYF. For the CDR3, the DNA is TGTGCCAGCAGCTTATACCCCCTGTACAATGAGCAGTACTTC.

The chain has TRBV29-1 and TRBJ1-2; 12 nucleotides align to TRBD1. The CDR3 totals 14 residues. V lost 7 bases, J lost 5 bases, and 8 bases stayed unmatched. Germline lookup yields CDR1 SQVTM and CDR2 ANQGSEA. The CDR3 nucleotides read TGCAGCGCCCTAGCGGGACAGGGGGCGTATGGCTACACCTTC. It translates to CSALAGQGAYGYTF.

CDR3 amino acids: CASSISAGPNTGIRNQPQHF. The CDR3 region has the DNA TGTGCCAGTAGTATATCAGCAGGGCCGAACACCGGGATCCGCAATCAGCCCCAGCATTTT. V usage is TRBV19 and J usage is TRBJ1-5; possibly TRBD1 for D (5 bases). V dropped 2 bases and J dropped 2 bases, with 25 bases sitting between them. Per germline, CDR1 LNHDA and CDR2 SQIVND (reference sequence). CDR3 length: 20 amino acids.

The genes are TRBV6-6 and TRBJ1-6, with a possible D match to TRBD1 (5 bases). The CDR3 length is 16 residues. Germline CDR1 reads MNHNY; CDR2 reads SVGAGI (reference sequence). Between the trimmed V and J ends, which lost 0 bases and 10 bases, there was a span of 16 bases. The CDR3 DNA reads TGTGCCAGCAGTTACTCGAGCGGGGCGGGTGGGTCACCCCTCCACTTT. As protein: CASSYSSGAGGSPLHF.

This clonotype was observed at least ten times. The rearrangement uses TRBV7-9 and TRBJ1-5, with 7 bases that match TRBD1. The CDR3 is 14 residues long. Germline CDR1 SEHNR, CDR2 FQNEAQ (reference sequence). V lost 4 bases and J lost 9; bases outside the gene matches: 9. The CDR3 sequence is CASSSGTEAWPQHF. The DNA of the CDR3 is TGTGCCAGCAGCTCGGGGACAGAGGCTTGGCCCCAGCATTTT.

This clonotype came up many times. CDR3 residues: CASSQVGGINEKLFF. In DNA, the CDR3 is TGTGCCAGCAGCCAAGTTGGGGGAATTAATGAAAAACTGTTTTTT. The chain links TRBV14 to TRBJ1-4; possible D gene TRBD1, 5 bases. This CDR3 has 15 amino acids. Per germline, CDR1 SGHDN and CDR2 FVKESK. Deletions cut 1 base from V and 4 bases from J, with 10 bases between. Looking up the rest from reference TRBV14 and TRBJ1-4 gives the full variable domain: EAGVTQFPSHSVIEKGQTVTLRCDPISGHDNLYWYRRVMGKEIKFLLHFVKESKQDESGMPNNRFLAERTGGTYSTLKVQPAELEDSGVYFCASSQVGGINEKLFFGSGTQLSVL.

This clonotype was seen more than once but under ten times. This chain connects TRBV15 to TRBJ1-2, with 7 nucleotides matching TRBD1. CDR1 is LNHNV, CDR2 YYDKDF, per germline (reference sequence). CDR3 length: 14 residues. V shed 4 bases and J 7 bases; nucleotides not matched to a gene: 9. CDR3 coding DNA: TGTGCCACCAGCACTCAAACAGGGGCCCGTGGCTACACCTTC. Its protein is CATSTQTGARGYTF.

This clonotype occurred many times. The chain combines TRBV29-1 with TRBJ1-1, with TRBD1 identical over 8 bases. Germline CDR1 SQVTM, CDR2 ANQGSEA. This CDR3 is built from 13 residues. V lost 6 bases, J lost 0 bases, and 3 bases stayed unmatched. CDR3 nucleotide sequence: TGCAGCGTCGCGGGACAGGTGAACACTGAAGCTTTCTTT. Amino acids: CSVAGQVNTEAFF.

This clonotype was seen many times. CDR3 DNA sequence: TGTGCCAGCTCACCAAACAGTCAAGAGACCCAGTACTTC. This gives the protein CASSPNSQETQYF. J is TRBJ2-5 and V is TRBV18; D is undetermined. This CDR3 spans 13 amino acids. Between the trimmed V and J ends, which lost 2 bases and 2 bases, there was a span of 6 bases. Germline CDR1 is KGHSH and CDR2 is LQKENI. Supplemented by reference TRBV18 and TRBJ2-5, the full variable domain reads NAGVMQNPRHLVRRRGQEARLRCSPMKGHSHVYWYRQLPEEGLKFMVYLQKENIIDESGMPKERFSAEFPKEGPSILRIQQVVRGDSAAYFCASSPNSQETQYFGPGTRLLVL.

This clonotype was counted at least ten times. The CDR3 loop is CATGLRNQPQHF. The CDR3 bases are TGTGCCACAGGACTCCGCAATCAGCCCCAGCATTTT. The chain is built from TRBV15 and TRBJ1-5; no definite D call. Trimming pared 9 bases from V and 2 bases from J, leaving 8 bases between. The CDR3 sequence is 12 residues long. Germline loops: CDR1 LNHNV, CDR2 YYDKDF (reference sequence).

In its sample, this clonotype was seen once. V usage is TRBV5-1 and J usage is TRBJ1-1, with unresolved D. CDR3 size: 16 residues. V lost 0 bases to trimming and J lost 0 bases, with 12 bases between them. CDR1 is SGHRS and CDR2 is YFSETQ in the germline V gene. In DNA form, the CDR3 reads TGCGCCAGCAGCTTGGAAGGGTGGACGATGAACACTGAAGCTTTCTTT. Translating gives CASSLEGWTMNTEAFF.

This clonotype turned up a few times. The chain employs TRBV20-1 and TRBJ2-5; 9 bases align to TRBD1. The CDR3 is 13 amino acids. V dropped 3 bases and J dropped 4; count of bases not matched to a gene: 3. Germline loops: CDR1 DFQATT, CDR2 SNEGSKA (reference sequence). The CDR3 coding sequence is TGCAGTGCTAGCAAGGGACAGGGAGAGACCCAGTACTTC. This encodes CSASKGQGETQYF.

The V gene is TRBV6-2 or TRBV6-3, the J gene TRBJ1-1; 10 bases line up with TRBD1. Germline trimming cut 6 bases from V and 3 bases from J; bases unmatched to any gene: 4. The germline gives CDR1 MNHEY, CDR2 SVGEGT. The CDR3 covers 14 residues. The CDR3 spells CASRRDRGYTEAFF. CDR3 nucleotides: TGTGCCAGCAGAAGGGACAGGGGATACACTGAAGCTTTCTTT.

Ten or more counts support this clonotype. J is TRBJ1-2 and V is TRBV28, with D unresolved. The V end was cut by 4 bases, the J end by 6 bases, with 9 bases between. This CDR3 has 12 residues. The germline CDR1 and CDR2 sequences are MDHEN and SYDVKM. CDR3 sequence: CASSSTSDGYTF. The CDR3 DNA reads TGTGCCAGCAGTTCGACAAGCGATGGCTACACCTTC.

CDR3 sequence reads: CSAANLGQQTQYF. The CDR3 region has the DNA TGCAGTGCTGCCAACTTGGGGCAGCAGACCCAGTACTTC. The V gene is TRBV20-1, the J gene TRBJ2-5; TRBD1 might be the D (5 bases). CDR3 length equals 13 residues. Between the trimmed V and J ends, which lost 5 bases and 6 bases, there was a span of 16 bases. Germline CDR1 DFQATT, CDR2 SNEGSKA (reference sequence).

The V call is TRBV12-3 or TRBV12-4, the J call TRBJ1-2; TRBD1 aligns across 9 bases. Germline trimming cut 4 bases from V and 6 bases from J; bases unmatched to any gene: 3. This CDR3 spans 13 amino acids. The CDR3 region is CASSSGQGNGYTF. CDR3 nucleotide sequence: TGTGCCAGCAGTTCGGGACAGGGTAATGGCTACACCTTC.

This sequence joins TRBV15 and TRBJ1-3, with D unresolved. Germline V CDR1 and CDR2: LNHNV, YYDKDF (reference sequence). This CDR3 comprises 13 residues. V was clipped by 6 bases and J by 0 bases, with 6 bases between them. The CDR3 protein is CATRAFSGNTIYF. CDR3 nucleotides: TGTGCCACCAGAGCGTTCTCTGGAAACACCATATATTTT.

This chain links TRBV29-1 with TRBJ1-1; TRBD1 aligns across 8 bases. V was pared by 6 bases and J by 6 bases, with 12 bases of the junction left unmatched. The CDR3 length is 14 residues. CDR1 is SQVTM and CDR2 is ANQGSEA in the germline V gene. In DNA, the CDR3 is TGCAGCGTGGACAGGACAGGGAAAGTCGCTGAAGCTTTCTTT. It codes for CSVDRTGKVAEAFF.

The chain combines TRBV7-2 with TRBJ2-7; a weak D match, TRBD1 (5 bases). V was pared by 6 bases and J by 6 bases, with 21 bases between. The CDR3 has 15 residues. Germline CDR1 reads SGHTA; CDR2 reads FQGNSA. CDR3 loop: CASSLLRQGTGEQYF. The CDR3 nucleotides are TGTGCCAGCAGTCTCCTGAGGCAGGGAACTGGCGAGCAGTACTTC.

This clonotype was observed a few times. The chain uses TRBV5-4 and TRBJ2-2; 7 bases are a match to TRBD1. This CDR3 spans 16 amino acids. Germline values: CDR1 SGHNT, CDR2 YYREEE (reference sequence). Germline trimming cut 4 bases from V and 2 bases from J; bases unmatched to any gene: 8. CDR3 sequence reads: CASSLPGTANTGELFF. For the CDR3, the DNA is TGTGCCAGCAGCCTACCCGGGACAGCTAACACCGGGGAGCTGTTTTTT.

This chain connects TRBV20-1 to TRBJ2-7, with D perhaps TRBD2 (7 bases). With 4 bases removed from V and 0 bases from J, the gap between germline ends came to 16 bases. The CDR3 runs to 15 residues. Per the germline V gene, CDR1 is DFQATT and CDR2 is SNEGSKA (reference sequence). The CDR3 region has the DNA TGCAGTGCTACCGGGTGGGGGGGCGACTCCTACGAGCAGTACTTC. Encoded protein: CSATGWGGDSYEQYF.